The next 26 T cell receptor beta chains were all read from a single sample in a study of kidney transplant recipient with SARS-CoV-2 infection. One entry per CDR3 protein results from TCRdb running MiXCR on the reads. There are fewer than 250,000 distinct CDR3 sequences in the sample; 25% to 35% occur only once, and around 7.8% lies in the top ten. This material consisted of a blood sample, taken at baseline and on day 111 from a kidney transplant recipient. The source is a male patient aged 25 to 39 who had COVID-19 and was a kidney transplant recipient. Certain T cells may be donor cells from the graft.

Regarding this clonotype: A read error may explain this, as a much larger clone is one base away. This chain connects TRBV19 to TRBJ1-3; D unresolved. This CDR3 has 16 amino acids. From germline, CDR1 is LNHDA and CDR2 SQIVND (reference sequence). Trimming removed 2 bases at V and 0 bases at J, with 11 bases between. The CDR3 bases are TGTGCCAGTAGTATAACGCTACAAGTCTCTGGAAACACCATATATTTT. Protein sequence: CASSITLQVSGNTIYF.

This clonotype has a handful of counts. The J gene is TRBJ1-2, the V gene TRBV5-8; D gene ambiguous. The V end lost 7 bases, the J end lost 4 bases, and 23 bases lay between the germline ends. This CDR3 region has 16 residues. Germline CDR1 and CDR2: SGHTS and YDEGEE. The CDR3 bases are TGTGCCAGCGGAGTTATTCATCCACGAAAGACCTATGGCTACACCTTC. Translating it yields CASGVIHPRKTYGYTF.

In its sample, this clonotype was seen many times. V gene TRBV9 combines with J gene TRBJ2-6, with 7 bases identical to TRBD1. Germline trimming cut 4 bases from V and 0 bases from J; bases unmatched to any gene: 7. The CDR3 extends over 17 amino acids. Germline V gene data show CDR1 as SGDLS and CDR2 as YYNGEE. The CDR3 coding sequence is TGTGCCAGCAGCCCCAGGGGGACCTACTCTGGGGCCAACGTCCTGACTTTC. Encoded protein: CASSPRGTYSGANVLTF.

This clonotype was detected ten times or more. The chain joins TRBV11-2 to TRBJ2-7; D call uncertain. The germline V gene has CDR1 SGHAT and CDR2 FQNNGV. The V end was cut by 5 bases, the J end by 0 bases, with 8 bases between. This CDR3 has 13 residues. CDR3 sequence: CASSPWSSYEQYF. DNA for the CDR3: TGTGCCAGCAGCCCATGGAGCTCCTACGAGCAGTACTTC.

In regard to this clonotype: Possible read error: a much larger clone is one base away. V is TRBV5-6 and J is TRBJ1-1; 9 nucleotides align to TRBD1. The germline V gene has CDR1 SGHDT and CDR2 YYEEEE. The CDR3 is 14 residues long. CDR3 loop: CASSLAGQGTEASF. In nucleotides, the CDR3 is TGTGCCAGCAGCTTGGCGGGACAGGGCACTGAAGCTTCCTTT.

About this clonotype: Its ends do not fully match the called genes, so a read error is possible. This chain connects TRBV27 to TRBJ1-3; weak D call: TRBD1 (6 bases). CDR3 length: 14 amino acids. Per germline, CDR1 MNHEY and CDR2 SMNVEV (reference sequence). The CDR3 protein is CASNLRGSGNAIYF. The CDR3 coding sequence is TGTGCCAGCAATTTAAGGGGGTCGGGCAACGCCATATATTTT.

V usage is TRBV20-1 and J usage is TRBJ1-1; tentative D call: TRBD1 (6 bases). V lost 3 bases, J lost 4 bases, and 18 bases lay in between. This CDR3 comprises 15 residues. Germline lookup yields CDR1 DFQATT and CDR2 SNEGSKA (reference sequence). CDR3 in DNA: TGCAGTGCTAGGAGGGCGGGAGGGGGGGGCACTGAAGCTTTCTTT. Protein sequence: CSARRAGGGGTEAFF.

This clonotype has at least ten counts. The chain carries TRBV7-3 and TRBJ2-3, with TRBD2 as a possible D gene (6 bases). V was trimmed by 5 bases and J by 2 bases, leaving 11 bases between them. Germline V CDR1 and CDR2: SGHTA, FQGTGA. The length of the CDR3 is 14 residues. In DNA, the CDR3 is TGTGCCAGCAGCCCGCGGGAAACCACAGATACGCAGTATTTT. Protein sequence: CASSPRETTDTQYF.

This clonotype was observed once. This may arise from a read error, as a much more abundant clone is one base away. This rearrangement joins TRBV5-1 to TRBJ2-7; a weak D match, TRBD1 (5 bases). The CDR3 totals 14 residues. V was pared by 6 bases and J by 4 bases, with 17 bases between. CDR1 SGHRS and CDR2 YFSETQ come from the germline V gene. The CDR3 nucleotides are TGCGCCAGCAAAATAGGGGCAGCTGCTTACGAGCAGTACTTC. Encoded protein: CASKIGAAAYEQYF.

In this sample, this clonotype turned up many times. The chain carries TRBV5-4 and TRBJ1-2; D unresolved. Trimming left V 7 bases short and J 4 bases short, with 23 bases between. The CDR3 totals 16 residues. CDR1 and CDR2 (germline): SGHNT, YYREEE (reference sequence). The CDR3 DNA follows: TGTGCCAGCGAGTGTCGCGTACCAGGAAAGACCTATGGCTACACCTTC. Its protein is CASECRVPGKTYGYTF.

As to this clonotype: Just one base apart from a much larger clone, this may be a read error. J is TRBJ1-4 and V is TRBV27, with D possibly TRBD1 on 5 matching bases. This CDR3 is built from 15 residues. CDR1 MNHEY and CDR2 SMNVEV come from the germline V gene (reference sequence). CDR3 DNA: TGTGCCAGCGGTTTTTCCCGGACAAGGGGCGGGGCACTGTTTTTT. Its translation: CASGFSRTRGGALFF.

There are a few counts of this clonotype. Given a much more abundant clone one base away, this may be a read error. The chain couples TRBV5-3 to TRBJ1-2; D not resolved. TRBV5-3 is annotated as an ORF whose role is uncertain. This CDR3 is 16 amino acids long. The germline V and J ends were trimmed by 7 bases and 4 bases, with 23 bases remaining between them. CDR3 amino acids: CARDSEVVRKTYGYTF. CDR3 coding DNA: TGTGCCAGAGACTCGGAAGTGGTGAGAAAGACCTATGGCTACACCTTC.

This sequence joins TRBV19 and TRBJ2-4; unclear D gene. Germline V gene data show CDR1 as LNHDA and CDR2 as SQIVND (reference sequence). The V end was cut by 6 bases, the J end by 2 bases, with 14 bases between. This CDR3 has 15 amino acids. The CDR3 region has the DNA TGTGCCAGTAGGGAAGGCGTGCGGTCCAAAAACATTCAGTACTTC. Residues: CASREGVRSKNIQYF.

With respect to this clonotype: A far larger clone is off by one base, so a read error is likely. The CDR3 loop reads CASSHIMPYGKTYGNTF. DNA of the CDR3: TGTGCCAGCAGTCATATAATGCCTTACGGAAAGACCTATGGCAACACCTTC. The V and J genes are TRBV6-5 and TRBJ1-2; D ambiguous. The CDR3 is made up of 17 amino acids. The germline V gene has CDR1 MNHEY and CDR2 SVGAGI.

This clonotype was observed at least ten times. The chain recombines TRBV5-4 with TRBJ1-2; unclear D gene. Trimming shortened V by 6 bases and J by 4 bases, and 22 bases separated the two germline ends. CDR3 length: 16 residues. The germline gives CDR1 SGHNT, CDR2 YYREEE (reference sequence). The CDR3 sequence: CASKLHVPGKTYGYTF. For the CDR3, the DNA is TGTGCCAGCAAGTTGCACGTACCAGGAAAGACCTATGGCTACACCTTC.

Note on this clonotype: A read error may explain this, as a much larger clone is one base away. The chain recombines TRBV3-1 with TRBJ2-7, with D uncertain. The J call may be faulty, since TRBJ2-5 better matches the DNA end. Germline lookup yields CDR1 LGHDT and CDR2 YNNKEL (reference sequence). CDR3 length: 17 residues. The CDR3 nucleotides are TGTGCCAGCATCAGGAAAGATCCCATTTCTTTCTCTGAGACCCAGTACTTC. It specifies CASIRKDPISFSETQYF.

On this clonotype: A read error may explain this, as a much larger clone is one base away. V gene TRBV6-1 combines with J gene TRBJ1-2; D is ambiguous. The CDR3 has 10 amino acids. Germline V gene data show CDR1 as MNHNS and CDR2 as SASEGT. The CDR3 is CVSSAVGYTF. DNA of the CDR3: TGTGTCAGCAGTGCAGTTGGCTACACCTTC.

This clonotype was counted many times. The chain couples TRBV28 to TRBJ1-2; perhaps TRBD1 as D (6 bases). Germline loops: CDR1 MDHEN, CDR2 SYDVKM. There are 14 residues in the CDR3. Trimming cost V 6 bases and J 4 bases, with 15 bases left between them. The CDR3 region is CASRVQGVVYGYTF. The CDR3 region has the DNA TGTGCCAGCAGGGTACAGGGAGTCGTCTATGGCTACACCTTC.

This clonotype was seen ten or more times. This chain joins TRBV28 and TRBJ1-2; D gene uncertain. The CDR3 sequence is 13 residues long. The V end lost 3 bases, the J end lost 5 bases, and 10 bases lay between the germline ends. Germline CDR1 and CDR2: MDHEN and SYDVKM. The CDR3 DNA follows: TGTGCCAGCAGTTTGGTACAGAGATATGGCTACACCTTC. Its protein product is CASSLVQRYGYTF.

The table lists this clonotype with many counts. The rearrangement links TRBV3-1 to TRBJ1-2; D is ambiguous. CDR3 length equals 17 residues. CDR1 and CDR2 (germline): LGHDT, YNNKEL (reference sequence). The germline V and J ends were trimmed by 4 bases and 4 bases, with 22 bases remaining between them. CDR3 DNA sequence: TGTGCCAGCAGCCCTAGTACCACCCTTCGAAAGACCTATGGCTACACCTTC. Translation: CASSPSTTLRKTYGYTF.

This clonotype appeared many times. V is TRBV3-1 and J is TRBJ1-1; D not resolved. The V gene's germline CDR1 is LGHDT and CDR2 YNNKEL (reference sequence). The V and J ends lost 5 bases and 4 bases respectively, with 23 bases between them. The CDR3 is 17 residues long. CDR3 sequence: CASSTKDPISIRTEAFF. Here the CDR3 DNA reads TGTGCCAGCAGCACAAAAGATCCCATTTCAATTCGCACTGAAGCTTTCTTT.

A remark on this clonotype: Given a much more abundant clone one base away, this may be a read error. Here the CDR3 reads CASGGNRALSSTF. In DNA form, the CDR3 reads TGTGCCAGCGGGGGGAACAGGGCCCTTTCATCCACCTTC. The V gene is TRBV25-1, the J gene TRBJ1-2; perhaps TRBD1 as D (6 bases). The CDR3 totals 13 residues. Germline V lookup: CDR1 MGHDK, CDR2 SYGVNS. Trimming left V 8 bases short and J 13 bases short, with 23 bases between.

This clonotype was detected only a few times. The CDR3 spells CASTVGGPGETQYF. CDR3 DNA sequence: TGCGCCAGCACCGTGGGAGGGCCGGGGGAGACCCAGTACTTC. The V gene is TRBV5-1, the J gene TRBJ2-5; 7 bases match TRBD2. The CDR3 runs to 14 residues. Per the germline V gene, CDR1 is SGHRS and CDR2 is YFSETQ. Trimming cost V 6 bases and J 5 bases; bases outside gene matches: 10.

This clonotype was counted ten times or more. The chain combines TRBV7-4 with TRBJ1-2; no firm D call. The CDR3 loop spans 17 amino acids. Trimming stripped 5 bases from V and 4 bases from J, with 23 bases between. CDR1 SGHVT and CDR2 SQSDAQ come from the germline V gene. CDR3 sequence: CASSALLSARKTYGYTF. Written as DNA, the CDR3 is TGTGCCAGCAGCGCGTTACTTTCAGCTCGAAAGACCTATGGCTACACCTTC. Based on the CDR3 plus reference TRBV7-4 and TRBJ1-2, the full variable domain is GAGVSQSPRYKVAKRGRDVALRCDSISGHVTLYWYRQTLGQGSEVLTYSQSDAQRDKSGRPSGRFSAERPERSVSTLKIQRTEQGDSAVYLCASSALLSARKTYGYTFGSGTRLTVV.

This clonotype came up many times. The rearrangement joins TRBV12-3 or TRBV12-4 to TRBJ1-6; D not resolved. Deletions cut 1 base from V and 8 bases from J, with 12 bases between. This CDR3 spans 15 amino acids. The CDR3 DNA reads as TGTGCCAGCAGTTTAGGATCCGGGTTGTATTCACCCCTCCACTTT. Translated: CASSLGSGLYSPLHF.

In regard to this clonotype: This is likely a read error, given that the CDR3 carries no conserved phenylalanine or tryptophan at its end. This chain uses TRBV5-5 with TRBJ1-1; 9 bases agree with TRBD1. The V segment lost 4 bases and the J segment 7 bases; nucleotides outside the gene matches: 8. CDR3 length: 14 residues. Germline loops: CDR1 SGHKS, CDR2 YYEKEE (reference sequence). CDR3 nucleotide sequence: TGTGCCAGCAGCGCCCGGGACAGGGATAATGAAGCTTTCTTA. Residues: CASSARDRDNEAFL.